The next 27 T cell receptor beta chains were all read from a single sample in a study of blood T cell repertoires in COVID-19. The data were produced by immunoSEQ multiplex PCR, yet TCRdb's version contains in-frame clones alone and is incomplete. The sample contains some 140,000 clones, about 80% of which appear only once. The sample consisted of PBMCs or T cells enriched from blood (not recorded which). These receptors were obtained from a man in his forties or fifties with acute COVID-19.

The V and J genes are TRBV7-2 and TRBJ2-3, with TRBD2 identical over 10 bases. CDR3 length: 18 residues. The ends lost 5 bases at V and 4 bases at J; junction bases unmatched: 15. The germline CDR1 and CDR2 sequences are SGHTA and FQGNSA. The CDR3, as DNA: TGTGCCAGCAGCCTACCGGGGGTAGCGGGAGGAGGGGCAGATACGCAGTATTTT. As protein: CASSLPGVAGGGADTQYF.

This chain uses TRBV18 with TRBJ2-7, with D perhaps TRBD2 (5 bases). Germline V gene data show CDR1 as KGHSH and CDR2 as LQKENI. The length of the CDR3 is 15 residues. Trimming removed 2 bases at V and 3 bases at J, with 14 bases between. The DNA for the CDR3 is TGTGCCAGCTCACCAGCAGCTCCCGAGGGCTACGAGCAGTACTTC. This gives the protein CASSPAAPEGYEQYF.

The J gene is TRBJ2-7, the V gene TRBV27, with 7 bases aligning to TRBD1. The ends lost 6 bases at V and 2 bases at J; junction bases unmatched: 7. Germline lookup yields CDR1 MNHEY and CDR2 SMNVEV (reference sequence). The CDR3 extends over 14 amino acids. DNA of the CDR3: TGTGCCAGCAGACCGACAGGGTCACCCTACGAGCAGTACTTC. Encoded protein: CASRPTGSPYEQYF.

V and J are TRBV29-1 and TRBJ2-1; 16 nucleotides match TRBD2. Germline V gene lookup returns CDR1 SQVTM and CDR2 ANQGSEA. The CDR3 extends over 16 amino acids. J lost 5 bases, V lost 4 bases, and 5 bases had no gene match. The CDR3 DNA is TGCAGCGTTGTTGGGACTAGCGGGAGGGCCGACAATGAGCAGTTCTTC. Its protein is CSVVGTSGRADNEQFF.

Only a few counts were recorded for this clone. The chain uses TRBV30 and TRBJ1-2; TRBD1 matches 7 bases. This CDR3 comprises 14 residues. Germline V CDR1 and CDR2: GTSNPN, SVGIG (reference sequence). Trimming cost V 3 bases and J 12 bases; bases outside gene matches: 16. The DNA for the CDR3 is TGTGCCTGGAGCGGACAGACAGGGAAGTTGGTGGACACCTTC. Translation gives CAWSGQTGKLVDTF.

J is TRBJ2-3 and V is TRBV27; maybe TRBD2 (6 bases). The CDR3 is 14 residues long. Per the germline V gene, CDR1 is MNHEY and CDR2 is SMNVEV (reference sequence). Trimming removed 6 bases from V and 3 bases from J, with 13 bases in between. CDR3 in amino acids: CASSPDGGTDTQYF. For the CDR3, the DNA is TGTGCCAGCAGCCCGGACGGGGGTACAGATACGCAGTATTTT.

This sequence joins TRBV23-1 and TRBJ2-6, with D perhaps matching TRBD1 (5 bases). TRBV23-1 falls under the ORF class, with uncertain function. The CDR3 totals 15 residues. V was trimmed by 4 bases and J by 4 bases, leaving 11 bases between them. Here the CDR3 reads CASSRKGPGANVLTF. CDR3 bases: TGCGCCAGCAGTCGGAAGGGGCCCGGGGCCAACGTCCTGACTTTC.

V gene TRBV29-1 combines with J gene TRBJ1-3; the D gene is possibly TRBD1 (6 bases). Germline loops: CDR1 SQVTM, CDR2 ANQGSEA. Trimming removed 5 bases at V and 0 bases at J, with 11 bases between. This CDR3 region has 14 residues. CDR3 amino acids: CSVSQGPSGNTIYF. The CDR3 DNA follows: TGCAGCGTTTCGCAGGGGCCCTCTGGAAACACCATATATTTT.

The chain recombines TRBV19 with TRBJ1-5; 7 bases fit TRBD1. Unmatched junction bases numbered 5, after V lost 6 bases and J lost 6 bases. Germline values: CDR1 LNHDA, CDR2 SQIVND (reference sequence). The CDR3 covers 13 residues. This chain's CDR3 is CASSFDRAQPQHF. Written as DNA, the CDR3 is TGTGCCAGTAGCTTCGACAGGGCTCAGCCCCAGCATTTT.

Concerning this clone itself: The same CDR3 arises from other DNA sequences in this sample as well. The chain joins TRBV30 to TRBJ2-3, with TRBD1 identical over 7 bases. Germline lookup yields CDR1 GTSNPN and CDR2 SVGIG (reference sequence). The ends lost 2 bases at V and 3 bases at J; junction bases unmatched: 2. The CDR3 extends over 13 amino acids. In nucleotides, the CDR3 is TGTGCCTGGAGTCCGACAGGGACAGATACGCAGTATTTT. Protein: CAWSPTGTDTQYF.

The rearrangement uses TRBV18 and TRBJ2-7, with 9 nucleotides matching TRBD2. Germline values: CDR1 KGHSH, CDR2 LQKENI. V lost 0 bases to trimming and J lost 6 bases; unmatched junction nucleotides: 3. This CDR3 spans 14 amino acids. The CDR3 is CASSPPTSGLEQYF. The DNA for the CDR3 is TGTGCCAGCTCACCACCGACTAGCGGTCTCGAGCAGTACTTC.

The chain joins TRBV19 to TRBJ1-5, with TRBD1 identical over 9 bases. Trimming cost V 5 bases and J 6 bases; bases outside gene matches: 2. Germline CDR1 is LNHDA and CDR2 is SQIVND (reference sequence). The CDR3 consists of 13 residues. In DNA, the CDR3 is TGTGCCAGTAGTGGGACAGGGAGTCAGCCCCAGCATTTT. Amino acids: CASSGTGSQPQHF.

The CDR3 spells CASNRVNTEAFF. Written as DNA, the CDR3 is TGTGCCAGCAACAGGGTCAACACTGAAGCTTTCTTT. The rearrangement joins TRBV2 to TRBJ1-1; maybe TRBD1 (6 bases). Germline assignment: CDR1 SNHLY and CDR2 FYNNEI. This CDR3 has 12 amino acids. V shed 7 bases and J shed 2 bases, with 8 bases lying between them. Supplemented by reference TRBV2 and TRBJ1-1, the full variable domain reads EPEVTQTPSHQVTQMGQEVILRCVPISNHLYFYWYRQILGQKVEFLVSFYNNEISEKSEIFDDQFSVERPDGSNFTLKIRSTKLEDSAMYFCASNRVNTEAFFGQGTRLTVV.

This chain uses TRBV16 with TRBJ2-1; 12 nucleotides agree with TRBD1. With V trimmed by 2 bases and J by 8 bases, 7 bases remained unmatched. The CDR3 contains 16 residues. Germline values: CDR1 KGHSY, CDR2 FQNENV. CDR3 in DNA: TGTGCCAGCAGCCAAACCCCGGGACAGGGGGCGTATGAGCAGTTCTTC. It encodes CASSQTPGQGAYEQFF.

This clone was seen once. This rearrangement joins TRBV6-9 to TRBJ2-1, with a weak D call TRBD2 (6 bases). The CDR3 is 13 residues long. Looked up from germline, CDR1 is MNHGY and CDR2 is SVAAGI. Trimming shortened V by 3 bases and J by 4 bases, and 7 bases separated the two germline ends. This CDR3 is CASSYGLYNEQFF. CDR3 bases: TGTGCCAGCAGTTACGGACTATACAATGAGCAGTTCTTC.

The V and J genes are TRBV7-9 and TRBJ1-3; D unclear. Per germline, CDR1 SEHNR and CDR2 FQNEAQ (reference sequence). Trimming left V 5 bases short and J 3 bases short, with 14 bases between. There are 15 residues in the CDR3. The CDR3 DNA reads as TGTGCCAGCAGCCCTTCACTTCGAATTGGAAACACCATATATTTT. It translates to CASSPSLRIGNTIYF.

This clone was detected only once. The V and J genes are TRBV7-5 and TRBJ1-2. TRBV7-5 is annotated as a pseudogene. The CDR3 has 16 residues. The CDR3 loop reads CARSLVITGGGYGYTF. CDR3 bases: TGTGCCAGAAGCTTAGTGATAACGGGAGGAGGGTATGGCTACACCTTC.

The rearrangement joins TRBV27 to TRBJ2-1; D unresolved. The CDR3 has 15 amino acids. V dropped 0 bases and J dropped 0 bases, with 6 bases sitting between them. CDR1 is MNHEY and CDR2 is SMNVEV in the germline V gene (reference sequence). The CDR3 is CASSLSLDSYNEQFF. The CDR3 DNA reads TGTGCCAGCAGTTTATCTCTAGACTCCTACAATGAGCAGTTCTTC.

The genes are TRBV3-1 (or the pseudogene TRBV3-2) and TRBJ2-4; perhaps TRBD1 as D (6 bases). V gave up 5 bases and J gave up 6 bases, with 14 bases separating them. The CDR3 length is 14 residues. Germline CDR1 is LGHDT and CDR2 is YNNKEL (reference sequence). The CDR3 reads CASSSGQWRNIQYF. The DNA for the CDR3 is TGTGCCAGCAGCTCCGGACAGTGGAGAAACATTCAGTACTTC.

The chain uses TRBV4-2 and TRBJ1-4; 10 nucleotides match TRBD1. CDR3 length: 15 amino acids. Trimming at V came to 5 bases and at J to 4 bases, leaving 4 bases not matched to a gene. CDR1 is LGHNA, CDR2 YNFKEQ, per germline. The chain's CDR3 is CASSFGTGVNEKLFF. The CDR3 bases are TGTGCCAGCAGCTTTGGGACAGGGGTTAATGAAAAACTGTTTTTT.

This chain links TRBV2 with TRBJ2-3; maybe TRBD2 (5 bases). The length of the CDR3 is 14 residues. Germline loops: CDR1 SNHLY, CDR2 FYNNEI. The ends were cut back, 7 bases at V and 0 bases at J, with 11 bases in the middle. The CDR3 DNA reads as TGTGCCAGCAAATCCGGGGTTAGCACAGATACGCAGTATTTT. Its translation: CASKSGVSTDTQYF.

The genes are TRBV28 and TRBJ1-1; possibly TRBD1 for D (6 bases). The germline CDR1 and CDR2 sequences are MDHEN and SYDVKM. V was cut by 6 bases and J by 2 bases, with 16 bases left in between. The CDR3 runs to 15 residues. The CDR3 here is CASSISQGGNTEAFF. In nucleotides, the CDR3 is TGTGCCAGCAGCATATCACAGGGCGGTAACACTGAAGCTTTCTTT.

The chain carries TRBV10-3 and TRBJ2-1, with D possibly matching TRBD1 (5 bases). Germline CDR1 is ENHRY and CDR2 is SYGVKD. The CDR3 totals 14 residues. Trimming removed 6 bases at V and 7 bases at J, with 16 bases between. The CDR3 nucleotides read TGTGCCATCAGGTCAGGGCAGGGTGGGAATGAGCAGTTCTTC. Translating it yields CAIRSGQGGNEQFF.

The chain combines TRBV27 with TRBJ1-4, with a weak D call TRBD1 (5 bases). Deletions cut 3 bases from V and 8 bases from J, with 10 bases between. Per germline, CDR1 MNHEY and CDR2 SMNVEV (reference sequence). This CDR3 is 13 amino acids long. The CDR3, as DNA: TGTGCCAGCAGTTTTAGGGGTAGCGAAAAACTGTTTTTT. Amino acid sequence: CASSFRGSEKLFF.

The chain carries TRBV6-1 and TRBJ1-4; D is uncertain. CDR3 length equals 14 residues. Trimming stripped 7 bases from V and 0 bases from J, with 9 bases between. Germline lookup yields CDR1 MNHNS and CDR2 SASEGT. This CDR3 reads CASTSPATNEKLFF. DNA of the CDR3: TGTGCCAGCACCTCTCCTGCAACTAATGAAAAACTGTTTTTT.

The rearrangement links TRBV3-1 (or the pseudogene TRBV3-2) to TRBJ1-6; TRBD1 matches 7 bases. There are 14 residues in the CDR3. V lost 4 bases to trimming and J lost 10 bases; unmatched junction nucleotides: 7. Looked up from germline, CDR1 is LGHDT and CDR2 is YNNKEL (reference sequence). The CDR3 here is CASSPQGGDSPLHF. The CDR3 bases are TGTGCCAGCAGCCCGCAGGGGGGCGACTCACCCCTCCACTTT.

The J gene is TRBJ1-4, the V gene TRBV24-1; a weak D match, TRBD1 (5 bases). Germline V gene lookup returns CDR1 KGHDR and CDR2 SFDVKD. Deletions cut 8 bases from V and 4 bases from J, with 19 bases between. The CDR3 covers 16 residues. The CDR3 region is CATTEVSGVDNEKLFF. The CDR3 DNA is TGTGCCACCACGGAAGTATCGGGGGTCGATAATGAAAAACTGTTTTTT.